Sequencing of this T cell receptor (beta chain) was carried out in a study of blood T cell repertoires in COVID-19 (dated by TCRdb to about 2020). In the study overall: Samples covering the acute and convalescent phases of COVID-19 were provided by collaborators in the United States, Italy and Spain. Where available, HLA class I and class II types were obtained from metadata supplied by the sample provider rather than from assay-based typing. The prospective study material was composed of cDNA or gDNA derived from T cells, B-cell-depleted T cells, or PBMCs. The samples were drawn from the first 160 participants of the ongoing ImmuneRACE study and from 1,254 subjects provided by 6 global collaborators. A freely available public database, intended as a resource for researchers studying the immune response to SARS-CoV-2, is where the repertoires were released. Subjects who had been exposed to COVID-19, were actively infected with it, or had recovered from it provided the deeply sampled blood TCRbeta repertoires that made up the dataset. Sample metadata almost always included a de-identified subject ID, COVID-19 status, age in years and sex. Here is what the overall study found, with its caveats: How much clinical and demographic metadata was included differed by source and by participant, and the metadata was provided uncurated.

The immunoSEQ Assay, a bias-controlled multiplex PCR, was used to amplify TCRbeta CDR3 regions from genomic DNA. Regarding the original processing steps: Nucleated cell counts per sample were estimated from amplification of reference gene primers within the assay. To quantify the absolute abundance of each unique TCRbeta CDR3 rearrangement, sequence reads were collapsed and filtered. For each sample, productive Simpson clonality was calculated by taking the square root of Simpson's diversity index across productive rearrangements. TCRdb took this table from immuneACCESS and kept in-frame rearrangements with V and J called. Such tables lack part of the clones; where checked against another copy, unresolved V genes explain under half of the gap, and the rest is unexplained. V and J calls and clone size are given by that table; D and trimming were obtained from the DNA. A total of 490,000 or so clones appear in this sample, about 85% of them only once. The ten largest clones represent approximately 8% of the sample.

Remarks on this clone: The antigen this receptor binds is unknown. There are no base qualities to consult, and no much larger clone falls within one base.

Participants in the prospective study were enrolled through a virtual design, were aged roughly 18 to 100 years, and lived in about two dozen United States geographic areas. In the prospective study, participants were assigned to cohorts based on the clinical history participants reported in a screening survey and a study questionnaire. For ImmuneRACE Cohort 3, a participant was defined as recovered based on two consecutive negative NP/OP PCR tests, clearance by a healthcare professional, or resolution of symptoms. In the prospective study, whole blood, serum and a nasopharyngeal or oropharyngeal swab were collected from each participant by mobile phlebotomists. Additional blood draws and questionnaires over an approximately 2-month period could optionally be provided by prospective study participants. Before DNA extraction, blood samples from the prospective study were shipped at room temperature or frozen.

The CDR3 spans 16 residues, from the cysteine through the phenylalanine. Only CDR3 DNA remains: 48 bases, in frame from the first base. V is cut back by 8 bases and J by 1 base, with 16 bases in the junction unmatched. CDR1 SQVTM and CDR2 ANQGSEA are derived from the germline V gene. Sequencing was performed on PBMCs or T cells enriched from blood (not recorded which). This TCR was recovered from a woman aged 55-75 years who had recovered from COVID-19. The V and J genes are TRBV29-1 and TRBJ1-2; the junction holds 7 bases that match TRBD1. The DNA sequence reads TGCAGCCTCAGAACCGGGACAGAAAGTAGTAACTATGGCTACACCTTC. This translates into CSLRTGTESSNYGYTF.